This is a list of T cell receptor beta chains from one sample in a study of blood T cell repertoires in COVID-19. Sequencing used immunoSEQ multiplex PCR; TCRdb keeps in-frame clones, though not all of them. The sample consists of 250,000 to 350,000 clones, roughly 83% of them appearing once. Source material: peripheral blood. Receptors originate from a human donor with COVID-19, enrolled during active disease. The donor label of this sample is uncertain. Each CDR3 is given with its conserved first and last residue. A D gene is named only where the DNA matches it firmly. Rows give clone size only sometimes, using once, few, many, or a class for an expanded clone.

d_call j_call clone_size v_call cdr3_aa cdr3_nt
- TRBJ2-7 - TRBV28 CASSTPTGTSYEQYF TGTGCCAGCAGTACACCCACCGGGACAAGCTACGAGCAGTACTTC
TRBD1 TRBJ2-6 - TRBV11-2 CASSLGGTGSGANVLTF TGTGCCAGCAGCTTAGGGGGGACAGGCTCTGGGGCCAACGTCCTGACTTTC
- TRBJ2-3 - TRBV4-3 CASSQGLDPTGSDTQYF TGCGCCAGCAGCCAAGGTTTGGACCCCACGGGGAGCGATACGCAGTATTTT
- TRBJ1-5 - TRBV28 CASSLGQGFRQPQHF TGTGCCAGCAGTTTAGGCCAGGGTTTCAGGCAGCCCCAGCATTTT
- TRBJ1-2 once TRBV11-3 CASSLGRGYGYTF TGTGCCAGCAGCTTAGGCCGGGGGTATGGCTACACCTTC
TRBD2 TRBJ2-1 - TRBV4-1 CASSQDGAGVSYNEQFF TGCGCCAGCAGCCAAGATGGAGCGGGAGTCTCCTACAATGAGCAGTTCTTC
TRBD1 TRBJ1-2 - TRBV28 CASSLLGQGNYGYTF TGTGCCAGCAGTCTCCTTGGACAGGGGAACTATGGCTACACCTTC
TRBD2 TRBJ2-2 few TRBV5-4 CASSSMQRDSPANTGELFF TGTGCCAGCAGCTCAATGCAGCGGGACTCCCCCGCGAACACCGGGGAGCTGTTTTTT
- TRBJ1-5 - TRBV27 CASSLSRRGNQPQHF TGTGCCAGCAGTTTATCCCGGAGGGGCAATCAGCCCCAGCATTTT
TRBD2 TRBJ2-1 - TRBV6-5 CASTREGETYNEQFF TGTGCCAGCACCCGGGAGGGGGAGACCTACAATGAGCAGTTCTTC
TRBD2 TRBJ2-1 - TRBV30 CAWSPLAGEWNEQFF TGTGCCTGGAGTCCACTAGCGGGAGAATGGAATGAGCAGTTCTTC
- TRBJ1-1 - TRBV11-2 CASSSLMNTEAFF TGTGCCAGCAGCTCCCTTATGAACACTGAAGCTTTCTTT
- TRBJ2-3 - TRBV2 CASSELYTQYF TGTGCCAGCAGTGAACTATATACGCAGTATTTT
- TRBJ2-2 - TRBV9 CASTTVGAENTGELFF TGTGCCAGCACCACCGTTGGGGCAGAGAACACCGGGGAGCTGTTTTTT
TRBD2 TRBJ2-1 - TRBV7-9 CASSLRTSGRDGQFF TGTGCCAGCAGCTTAAGGACTAGCGGGAGGGACGGGCAGTTCTTC
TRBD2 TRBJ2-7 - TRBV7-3 CASSLMAGAEQYF TGTGCCAGCAGCTTAATGGCGGGAGCCGAGCAGTACTTC
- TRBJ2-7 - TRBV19 CASSTTGTNYEQYF TGTGCCAGTAGCACAACCGGGACAAACTACGAGCAGTACTTC
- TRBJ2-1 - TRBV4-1 CASSPTWGQNEQFF TGCGCCAGCAGCCCCACTTGGGGGCAAAATGAGCAGTTCTTC
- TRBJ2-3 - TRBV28 CASKDSVTDTQYF TGTGCCAGCAAAGATAGTGTCACAGATACGCAGTATTTT
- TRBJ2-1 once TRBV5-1 CASSLEGVNEQFF TGCGCCAGCAGCTTGGAGGGGGTTAATGAGCAGTTCTTC
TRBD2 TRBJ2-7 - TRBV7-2 CASSLGLAPSYEQYF TGTGCCAGCAGCTTAGGACTAGCGCCCTCCTACGAGCAGTACTTC
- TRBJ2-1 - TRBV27 CASLYYNEQFF TGTGCCAGCCTATACTACAATGAGCAGTTCTTC
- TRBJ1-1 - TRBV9 CASSVILNTEAFF TGTGCCAGCAGCGTAATCTTGAACACTGAAGCTTTCTTT
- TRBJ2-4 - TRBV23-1 CASKNRTEADIQYF TGCGCCAGCAAGAACCGGACAGAGGCAGACATTCAGTACTTC
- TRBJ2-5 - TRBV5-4 CASSFWTAKRTQYF TGTGCCAGCAGCTTCTGGACAGCGAAGAGGACCCAGTACTTC
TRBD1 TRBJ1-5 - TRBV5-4 CASSRDRNNQPQHF TGTGCCAGCAGCCGGGACAGGAATAATCAGCCCCAGCATTTT
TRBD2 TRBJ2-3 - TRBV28 CASRTIGLAGGRVSTDTQYF TGTGCCAGCAGGACCATTGGACTAGCGGGAGGGCGGGTGAGCACAGATACGCAGTATTTT
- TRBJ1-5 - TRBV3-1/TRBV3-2 CASSQDGGHQPQHF TGTGCCAGCAGCCAAGATGGGGGCCATCAGCCCCAGCATTTT
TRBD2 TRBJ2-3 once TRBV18 CASSPAGPTADTQYF TGTGCCAGCTCCCCAGCGGGACCAACGGCAGATACGCAGTATTTT
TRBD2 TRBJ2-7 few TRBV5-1 CASSVVPSGRAIYEQYF TGCGCCAGCAGCGTGGTACCTAGCGGGAGGGCTATATACGAGCAGTACTTC
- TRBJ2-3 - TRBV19 CASSVHRDSDTQYF TGTGCCAGTAGTGTCCACAGGGATTCAGATACGCAGTATTTT
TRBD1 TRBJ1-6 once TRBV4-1 CASSQEQGVYNSPLHF TGCGCCAGCAGCCAAGAACAGGGGGTTTATAATTCACCCCTCCACTTT
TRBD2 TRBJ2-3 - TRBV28 CASSLPGLAGRTDTQYF TGTGCCAGCAGTTTACCGGGACTAGCGGGACGCACAGATACGCAGTATTTT
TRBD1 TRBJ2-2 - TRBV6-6 CASRDRGRPGELFF TGTGCCAGCAGGGACAGGGGGCGCCCCGGGGAGCTGTTTTTT
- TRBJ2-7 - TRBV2 CASSVNGHEQYF TGTGCCAGCAGTGTAAATGGGCACGAGCAGTACTTC
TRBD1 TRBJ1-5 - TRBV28 CASSLNARTGDQPQHF TGTGCCAGCAGTTTGAACGCTAGGACAGGAGATCAGCCCCAGCATTTT
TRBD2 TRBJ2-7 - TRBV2 CASSEQERGSYEQYF TGTGCCAGCAGTGAACAGGAGCGGGGGTCCTACGAGCAGTACTTC
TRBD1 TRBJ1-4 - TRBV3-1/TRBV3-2 CASSQYGQAGGEKLFF TGTGCCAGCAGCCAATACGGACAGGCCGGGGGTGAAAAACTGTTTTTT
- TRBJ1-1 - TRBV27 CASSLRVGASTEAFF TGTGCCAGCAGTTTAAGAGTGGGCGCGAGCACTGAAGCTTTCTTT
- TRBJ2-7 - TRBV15 CATSRGQQASYEQYF TGTGCCACCAGCAGAGGTCAACAGGCTAGCTACGAGCAGTACTTC
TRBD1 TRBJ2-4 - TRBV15 CATSRDRGQKQEYF TGTGCCACCAGCAGGGACAGGGGGCAGAAACAAGAGTACTTC
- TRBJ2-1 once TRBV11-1 CASSFYSGLYNEQFF TGTGCCAGCAGCTTTTATTCGGGACTTTACAATGAGCAGTTCTTC
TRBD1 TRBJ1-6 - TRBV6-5 CASSGVSTGTSPLHF TGTGCCAGCTCCGGTGTTTCGACAGGGACTTCCCCCCTCCACTTT
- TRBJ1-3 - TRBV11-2 CASSPVGSSGNTIYF TGTGCCAGCAGCCCAGTGGGCTCCTCTGGAAACACCATATATTTT
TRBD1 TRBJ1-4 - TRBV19 CASSPGTGYEKLFF TGTGCCAGTAGCCCGGGGACAGGGTATGAAAAACTGTTTTTT
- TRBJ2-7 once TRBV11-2 CASSLGPGEDPYEQYF TGTGCCAGCAGCTTGGGACCGGGGGAGGACCCCTACGAGCAGTACTTC
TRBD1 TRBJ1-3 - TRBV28 CASRLQGPGNTIYF TGTGCCAGCAGGTTACAGGGGCCAGGAAACACCATATATTTT
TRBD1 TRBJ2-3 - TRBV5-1 CASSLGQGGSGTDTQYF TGCGCCAGCAGCTTGGGACAGGGGGGATCCGGCACAGATACGCAGTATTTT
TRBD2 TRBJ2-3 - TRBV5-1 CASSLGLAGRTDTQYF TGCGCCAGCAGCCTGGGACTAGCGGGACGCACAGATACGCAGTATTTT
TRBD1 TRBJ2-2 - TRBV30 CAWCSGGGHSEDRGTGELFF TGTGCCTGGTGTTCCGGGGGTGGGCACAGTGAGGACAGGGGCACCGGGGAGCTGTTTTTT
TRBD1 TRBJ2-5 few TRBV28 CASSLYAQGDGETQYF TGTGCCAGCAGTTTATATGCACAGGGGGACGGAGAGACCCAGTACTTC
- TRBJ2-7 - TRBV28 CASSPFGTFLTYEQYF TGTGCCAGCAGTCCCTTCGGGACATTCCTTACCTACGAGCAGTACTTC
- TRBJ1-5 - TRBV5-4 CASSLWGTAGGNQPQHF TGTGCCAGCAGCTTATGGGGGACGGCAGGGGGCAATCAGCCCCAGCATTTT
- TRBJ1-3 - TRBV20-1 CSASWRRLSGNTIYF TGCAGTGCTAGTTGGAGGAGACTCTCTGGAAACACCATATATTTT
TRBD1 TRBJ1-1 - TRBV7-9 CASSAQGRNTEAFF TGTGCCAGCAGCGCACAGGGGCGTAACACTGAAGCTTTCTTT